The 25 T cell receptor beta chains given below trace back to one sample, sequenced in a study. MiXCR was run by TCRdb on the 5' RACE reads, yielding one entry per CDR3 protein. This sample has approximately 11,000 distinct CDR3 sequences; around 52% occur once, and the top ten carry around 12%. Material: tumor-infiltrating naive CD4+ T cells sorted from the breast tumor. The subset: naive CD4+ T cells, CD4+CD45RA+CD25-. These receptors originate from a female donor with breast cancer.

The chain recombines TRBV29-1 with TRBJ2-7, with 7 bases lining up with TRBD1. Germline V lookup: CDR1 SQVTM, CDR2 ANQGSEA. The V segment lost 4 bases and the J segment 3 bases; nucleotides outside the gene matches: 15. CDR3 size: 16 residues. The chain's CDR3 is CSVGTGMRGVFYEQYF. The CDR3 nucleotides are TGCAGCGTTGGGACAGGCATGAGGGGCGTGTTCTACGAGCAGTACTTC.

This clonotype was found a few times. The chain recombines TRBV10-3 with TRBJ2-7; D possibly matches TRBD1 or TRBD2 (6 bases each). V was cut by 4 bases and J by 6 bases, with 13 bases left in between. Germline lookup yields CDR1 ENHRY and CDR2 SYGVKD. This CDR3 comprises 13 residues. The CDR3 region is CAISVGGPSEQYV. The DNA for the CDR3 is TGTGCCATCAGTGTGGGGGGCCCTAGCGAGCAGTACGTC.

The chain links TRBV7-2 to TRBJ2-1; 12 positions agree with TRBD2. This CDR3 is 15 amino acids long. V lost 5 bases to trimming and J lost 8 bases; unmatched junction nucleotides: 7. The germline V gene has CDR1 SGHTA and CDR2 FQGNSA. The CDR3, as DNA: TGTGCCAGCAGCCTGACTAGCGGGAGTATCCATGAGCAGTTCTTC. Its protein is CASSLTSGSIHEQFF.

This clonotype was seen a single time. This chain links TRBV12-3 or TRBV12-4 with TRBJ2-1; D is unclear. The CDR3 spans 11 residues. Trimming removed 5 bases from V and 5 bases from J, with 4 bases in between. CDR3 protein: CASSPHNEQFF. The DNA of the CDR3 is TGTGCCAGCAGTCCGCACAATGAGCAGTTCTTC.

This chain joins TRBV20-1 and TRBJ2-4, with 10 positions matching TRBD1. With V trimmed by 3 bases and J by 8 bases, 7 bases remained unmatched. The CDR3 is 14 amino acids. Germline CDR1 is DFQATT and CDR2 is SNEGSKA (reference sequence). CDR3 DNA sequence: TGCAGTGCTAGCCCCTTGGACAGGGGGGACATTCAGTACTTC. Protein: CSASPLDRGDIQYF.

The chain couples TRBV29-1 to TRBJ2-5, with D possibly matching TRBD1 (6 bases). V was shortened by 6 bases and J by 3 bases, with 14 bases between the two germline ends. Germline V gene data show CDR1 as SQVTM and CDR2 as ANQGSEA. This CDR3 is 13 amino acids long. The CDR3 DNA follows: TGCAGCGTGACTACAAGGGACAAAGAGACCCAGTACTTC. Translation gives CSVTTRDKETQYF.

The V call is TRBV20-1, the J call TRBJ2-5, with TRBD2 matching 13 bases. Losses at the gene ends were 6 bases for V and 5 bases for J; bases not matched to a gene: 9. The V gene's germline CDR1 is DFQATT and CDR2 SNEGSKA (reference sequence). This CDR3 has 15 residues. In DNA, the CDR3 is TGCAGTGCCAGACTAGCGGGAGGACATGGGGAGACCCAGTACTTC. Its protein product is CSARLAGGHGETQYF.

This chain connects TRBV6-2 or TRBV6-3 to TRBJ2-3; 14 nucleotides align to TRBD2. Per germline, CDR1 MNHEY and CDR2 SVGEGT. V lost 5 bases, J lost 6 bases, and 7 bases stayed unmatched. This CDR3 has 16 amino acids. CDR3 DNA sequence: TGTGCCAGCAGTAACCCGGGACTAGCGGGAGAGGATACGCAGTATTTT. Its protein is CASSNPGLAGEDTQYF.

Regarding this clonotype: Compared with germline, one end of the junction differs, possibly owing to a read error. J is TRBJ2-7 and V is TRBV4-3; 10 nucleotides line up with TRBD2. The CDR3 loop spans 17 amino acids. Germline-derived CDR1 and CDR2 are LGHNA and YSLEER. This CDR3 reads CASSQVVGTSASYEQYF. As DNA, the CDR3 is TGTGCCAGCAGCCAAGTCGTTGGGACTAGCGCCTCCTACGAGCAGTACTTC.

The count of this clonotype is one. This rearrangement joins TRBV5-4 to TRBJ2-1, with D possibly matching TRBD2 (6 bases). From germline, CDR1 is SGHNT and CDR2 YYREEE (reference sequence). The germline V and J ends were trimmed by 4 bases and 5 bases, with 16 bases remaining between them. The length of the CDR3 is 15 residues. CDR3 in DNA: TGTGCCAGCAGCGCGCCCGGGAGAAGGAACAATGAGCAGTTCTTC. Its translation is CASSAPGRRNNEQFF.

The V gene is TRBV24-1, the J gene TRBJ2-3, with 8 bases aligning to TRBD2. Germline values: CDR1 KGHDR, CDR2 SFDVKD. J gave up 0 bases and V 2 bases, and 3 bases lay outside the gene matches. The CDR3 spans 16 residues. The DNA of the CDR3 is TGTGCCACCAGTGATTCGCTAGCGGGCAGCACAGATACGCAGTATTTT. Protein product: CATSDSLAGSTDTQYF.

This clonotype has just a few counts. CDR3 DNA: TGTGCCAGCTCACCACGAGGTCAATCCAACACTGAAGCTTTCTTT. Translation gives CASSPRGQSNTEAFF. The chain couples TRBV18 to TRBJ1-1; D remains unclear. CDR3 length: 15 amino acids. V gave up 1 base and J gave up 2 bases, with 11 bases separating them. Germline values: CDR1 KGHSH, CDR2 LQKENI.

The V gene is TRBV7-2, the J gene TRBJ1-5; D not resolved. The CDR3 runs to 13 residues. Germline CDR1 and CDR2: SGHTA and FQGNSA. Deletions cut 5 bases from V and 7 bases from J, with 12 bases between. The CDR3 coding sequence is TGTGCCAGCAGCATCGACCGGGGACAGCCCCAGCATTTT. Encoded protein: CASSIDRGQPQHF. The variable domain in full, with the rest retrieved from reference TRBV7-2 and TRBJ1-5, is GAGVSQSPSNKVTEKGKDVELRCDPISGHTALYWYRQSLGQGLEFLIYFQGNSAPDKSGLPSDRFSAERTGGSVSTLTIQRTQQEDSAVYLCASSIDRGQPQHFGDGTRLSIL.

This sequence joins TRBV6-5 and TRBJ1-3; D remains unclear. Germline assignment: CDR1 MNHEY and CDR2 SVGAGI. V lost 5 bases and J lost 0, with 11 bases in between. The CDR3 runs to 15 residues. The DNA for the CDR3 is TGTGCCAGCAGTCGATCCCCTCGCTCTGGAAACACCATATATTTT. Its translation: CASSRSPRSGNTIYF.

This clonotype has more than one count but fewer than ten. The V and J genes are TRBV6-2 or TRBV6-3 and TRBJ2-1; TRBD2 aligns across 11 bases. The J segment lost 7 bases and the V segment lost 2 bases, leaving 16 bases of the junction unmatched. The CDR3 runs to 19 residues. Germline lookup yields CDR1 MNHEY and CDR2 SVGEGT. CDR3 sequence (DNA): TGTGCCAGCAGTTACCGCACCGCTATTCTAGCGGGAGGACAGAATGAGCAGTTCTTC. Protein sequence: CASSYRTAILAGGQNEQFF.

J is TRBJ2-7 and V is TRBV6-5; 7 positions agree with TRBD1. CDR1 MNHEY and CDR2 SVGAGI come from the germline V gene. Trimming removed 6 bases from V and 6 bases from J; junction bases left unmatched: 2. The CDR3 covers 11 residues. The DNA of the CDR3 is TGTGCCAGCAGGAGACAGGGCGAGCAGTACTTC. Translated: CASRRQGEQYF.

The rearrangement joins TRBV3-1 to TRBJ1-1; D uncertain. This CDR3 comprises 15 residues. The V gene lost 4 bases and the J gene lost 0 bases, with 12 bases spanning the gap. Germline V gene lookup returns CDR1 LGHDT and CDR2 YNNKEL (reference sequence). The CDR3: CASSLRAGMNTEAFF. The CDR3 DNA is TGTGCCAGCAGCCTCCGGGCGGGGATGAACACTGAAGCTTTCTTT.

This clonotype was observed a few times. V usage is TRBV12-3 or TRBV12-4 and J usage is TRBJ2-1; the D gene is possibly TRBD2 (5 bases). Between the trimmed V and J ends, which lost 2 bases and 2 bases, there was a span of 13 bases. The CDR3 is made up of 16 amino acids. The CDR3 region is CASSLWRRTPYNEQFF. For the CDR3, the DNA is TGTGCCAGCAGTTTATGGCGGCGGACTCCCTACAATGAGCAGTTCTTC.

The rearrangement links TRBV12-3 or TRBV12-4 to TRBJ1-2; possibly TRBD1 for D (5 bases). Between the trimmed V and J ends, which lost 3 bases and 8 bases, there was a span of 13 bases. This CDR3 contains 13 residues. Written as DNA, the CDR3 is TGTGCCAGCAGTTTGAAGGGGCTCGGCGGCTACACCTTC. This translates into CASSLKGLGGYTF.

J is TRBJ2-5 and V is TRBV10-3; either TRBD1 or TRBD2 may supply D (5 bases each). Germline V CDR1 and CDR2: ENHRY, SYGVKD. V was pared by 0 bases and J by 5 bases, with 10 bases between. There are 14 residues in the CDR3. The CDR3 DNA reads TGTGCCATCAGTGAGTCGGGACCCAGGGAGACCCAGTACTTC. Translated: CAISESGPRETQYF.

The chain's CDR3 is CASSGTYPPETQYF. DNA for the CDR3: TGTGCCAGCAGTGGGACATATCCCCCAGAGACCCAGTACTTC. The gene calls are TRBV6-1 and TRBJ2-5, with D maybe TRBD1 (5 bases). CDR1 and CDR2 (germline): MNHNS, SASEGT. The CDR3 extends over 14 amino acids. Deletions cut 4 bases from V and 4 bases from J, with 13 bases between.

CDR3 sequence: CASSPIQPSYNEQFF. The CDR3 nucleotides are TGTGCCAGCTCACCAATACAGCCCTCCTACAATGAGCAGTTCTTC. The chain employs TRBV18 and TRBJ2-1; D is ambiguous. Trimming removed 2 bases from V and 0 bases from J, with 8 bases in between. CDR3 length: 15 residues. Per the germline V gene, CDR1 is KGHSH and CDR2 is LQKENI.

The chain recombines TRBV27 with TRBJ2-7; 8 bases map to TRBD1. CDR3 length: 14 amino acids. The V and J ends lost 3 bases and 7 bases, in that order; junction bases with no gene match: 8. Per germline, CDR1 MNHEY and CDR2 SMNVEV (reference sequence). The CDR3, as DNA: TGTGCCAGCAGTTTCGCAGGGGGCACCGGGGAGCAGTACTTC. Protein product: CASSFAGGTGEQYF.

This clonotype was observed a handful of times. The chain has TRBV7-2 and TRBJ1-2; possible D gene TRBD1, 5 bases. In germline, CDR1 is SGHTA, CDR2 FQGNSA. The CDR3 contains 17 residues. V lost 1 base, J lost 5 bases, and 20 bases lay in between. The CDR3 loop is CASSLGNRLFQTYGYTF. The CDR3 nucleotides read TGTGCCAGCAGCTTAGGTAACAGGCTCTTCCAGACTTATGGCTACACCTTC.

This clonotype was recorded a few times. V gene TRBV4-2 combines with J gene TRBJ2-1; TRBD2 matches 13 bases. V was pared by 5 bases and J by 8 bases, with 9 bases of the junction left unmatched. Per the germline V gene, CDR1 is LGHNA and CDR2 is YNFKEQ. This CDR3 comprises 16 residues. The CDR3 DNA is TGTGCCAGCAGCTACGGGACTAGCGGGAAACCCCATGAGCAGTTCTTC. Protein sequence: CASSYGTSGKPHEQFF.